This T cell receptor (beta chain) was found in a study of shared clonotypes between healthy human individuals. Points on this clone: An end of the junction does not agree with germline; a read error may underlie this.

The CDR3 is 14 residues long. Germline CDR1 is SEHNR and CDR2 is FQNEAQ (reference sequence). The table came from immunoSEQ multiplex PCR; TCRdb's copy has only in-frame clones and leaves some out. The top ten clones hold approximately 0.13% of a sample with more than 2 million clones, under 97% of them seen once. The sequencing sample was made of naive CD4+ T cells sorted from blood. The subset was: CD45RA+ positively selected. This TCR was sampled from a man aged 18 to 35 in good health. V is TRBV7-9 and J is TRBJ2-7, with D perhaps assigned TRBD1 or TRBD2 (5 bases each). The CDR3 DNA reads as TGTGCCAGCAGTTTAGGCGAGGGGACCTACGAGCAGTACTTC. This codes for CASSLGEGTYEQYF.